This TCR beta chain was retrieved from a study of OX40 agonist ivuxolimab in advanced cancers. General study points: Partial responders at 0.1-3.0 mg/kg showed near-lowest clonal expansion. In a subset of nonresponders, normalized T-cell clonal expansion was also low. Mean expanded clone counts were higher in CD8+ than CD4+ T cells.

This table comes from immunoSEQ multiplex PCR, and its TCRdb copy is limited to in-frame clones, with some not included. In the table there are some 150,000 clones, approximately 94% of which are singletons. Exclusion of a patient followed from autoimmune disease history or systemic immunosuppression. Concerning this clone: Its specificity is unknown.

This specimen consisted of CD4+ or CD8+ T cells sorted from blood, obtained in a trial of the OX40 agonist ivuxolimab. This clonotype was obtained from an adult with an advanced solid tumor such as melanoma, head and neck, liver or kidney cancer.

DNA for the CDR3: TGTGCCAGCAGTTACAGGGCCAGCACAGATACGCAGTATTTT. This codes for CASSYRASTDTQYF. The chain joins TRBV6-5 to TRBJ2-3; D remains unclear. Deletions cut 2 bases from V and 0 bases from J, with 6 bases between. Per germline, CDR1 MNHEY and CDR2 SVGAGI. The CDR3 consists of 14 residues.